This TCR beta chain was found in a study of shared clonotypes between healthy human individuals. Looked up from germline, CDR1 is WNHNN and CDR2 is SYGVQD (reference sequence). CDR3 size: 13 residues. About this clone: It differs at one base from a far larger clone, so likely a read error.

The data were produced by immunoSEQ multiplex PCR, yet TCRdb's version contains in-frame clones alone and is incomplete. The table has some 530,000 clones, over 75% seen once; the top ten hold approximately 11%. Sequencing was performed on PBMCs. The chain joins TRBV10-1 to TRBJ2-5; D may be TRBD1 (5 bases). The TCR sequence derives from a middle-aged woman in good health. Some clones in this sample may be carry-over from other donors' samples. CDR3 protein: CASSGQPSYEQHF. The CDR3 DNA sequence: TGCGCCAGCAGTGGACAGCCGTCCTACGAGCAGCACTTC.